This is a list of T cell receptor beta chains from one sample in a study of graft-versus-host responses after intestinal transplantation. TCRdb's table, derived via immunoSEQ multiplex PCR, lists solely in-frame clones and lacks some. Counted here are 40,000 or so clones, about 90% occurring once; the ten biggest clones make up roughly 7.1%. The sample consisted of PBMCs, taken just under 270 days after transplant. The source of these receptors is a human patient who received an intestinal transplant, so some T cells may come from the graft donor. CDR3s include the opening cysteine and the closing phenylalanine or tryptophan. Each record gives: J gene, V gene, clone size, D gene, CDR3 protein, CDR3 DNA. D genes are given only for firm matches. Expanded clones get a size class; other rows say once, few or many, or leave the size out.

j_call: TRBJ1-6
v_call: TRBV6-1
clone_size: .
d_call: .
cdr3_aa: CASKKNPGGNSPLHF
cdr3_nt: TGTGCCAGCAAGAAGAACCCGGGTGGCAATTCACCCCTCCACTTT

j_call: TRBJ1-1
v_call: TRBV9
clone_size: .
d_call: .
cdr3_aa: CASSVITDEAFF
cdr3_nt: TGTGCCAGCAGCGTAATAACAGATGAAGCTTTCTTT

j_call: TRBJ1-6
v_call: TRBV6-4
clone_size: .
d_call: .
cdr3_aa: CASRFLLPLCNSPLHF
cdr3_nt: TGTGCCAGCAGGTTTCTACTTCCGCTTTGCAATTCACCCCTCCACTTT

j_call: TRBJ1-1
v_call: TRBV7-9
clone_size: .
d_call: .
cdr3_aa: CASSQKTENTEAFF
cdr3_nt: TGTGCCAGCAGCCAAAAGACGGAGAACACTGAAGCTTTCTTT

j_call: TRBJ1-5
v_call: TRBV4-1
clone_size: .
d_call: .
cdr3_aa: CASSQVGNQPQHF
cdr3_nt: TGCGCCAGCAGCCAAGTGGGCAATCAGCCCCAGCATTTT

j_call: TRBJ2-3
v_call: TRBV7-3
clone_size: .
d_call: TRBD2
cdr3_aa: CASSPRLAGGPDTQYF
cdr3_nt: TGTGCCAGCAGCCCGAGACTAGCGGGGGGGCCAGATACGCAGTATTTT

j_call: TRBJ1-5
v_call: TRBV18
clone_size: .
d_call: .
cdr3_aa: CASSPGQGTQPQHF
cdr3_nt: TGTGCCAGCTCACCGGGGCAGGGTACCCAGCCCCAGCATTTT

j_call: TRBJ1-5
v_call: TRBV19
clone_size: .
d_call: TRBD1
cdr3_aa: CASSIGQGGNQPQHF
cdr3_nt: TGTGCCAGTAGTATTGGACAGGGTGGCAATCAGCCCCAGCATTTT

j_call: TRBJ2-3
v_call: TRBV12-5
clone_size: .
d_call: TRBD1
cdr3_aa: CASGGDRWKDTQYF
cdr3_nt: TGTGCTAGTGGGGGGGACAGGTGGAAAGATACGCAGTATTTT

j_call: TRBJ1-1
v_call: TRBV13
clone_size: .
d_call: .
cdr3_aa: CASSTTRGGGAFF
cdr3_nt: TGTGCCAGCAGCACAACCAGGGGCGGAGGAGCTTTCTTT

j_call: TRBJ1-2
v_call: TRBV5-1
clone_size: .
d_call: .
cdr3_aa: CASSLFGQRYGYTF
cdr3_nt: TGCGCCAGCAGCTTATTCGGACAGCGTTATGGCTACACCTTC

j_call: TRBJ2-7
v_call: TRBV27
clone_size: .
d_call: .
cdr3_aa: CASSRMVEQYF
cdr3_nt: TGTGCCAGCAGCCGTATGGTCGAGCAGTACTTC

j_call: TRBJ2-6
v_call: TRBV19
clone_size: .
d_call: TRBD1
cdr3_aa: CASSIAGQGASGANVLTF
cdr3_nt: TGTGCCAGTAGTATAGCGGGACAGGGGGCGTCTGGGGCCAACGTCCTGACTTTC

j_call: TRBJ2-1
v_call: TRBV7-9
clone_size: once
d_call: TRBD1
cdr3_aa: CASSPGQGRNNEQFF
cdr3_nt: TGTGCCAGCAGCCCGGGACAGGGTCGTAACAATGAGCAGTTCTTC

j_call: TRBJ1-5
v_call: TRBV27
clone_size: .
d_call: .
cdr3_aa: CASSPDRSPNQPQHF
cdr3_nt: TGTGCCAGCAGTCCAGACCGATCCCCCAATCAGCCCCAGCATTTT

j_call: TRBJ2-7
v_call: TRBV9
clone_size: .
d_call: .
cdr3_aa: CASSVGTTTFDEQYF
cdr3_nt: TGTGCCAGCAGCGTAGGGACAACGACTTTCGACGAGCAGTACTTC

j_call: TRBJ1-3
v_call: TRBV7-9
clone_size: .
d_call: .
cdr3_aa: CALRVAGNTIYF
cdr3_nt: TGTGCGCTCAGGGTAGCTGGAAACACCATATATTTT

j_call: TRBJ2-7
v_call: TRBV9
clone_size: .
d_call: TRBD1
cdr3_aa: CASSVGGQGYEQYF
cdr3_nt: TGTGCCAGCAGCGTAGGGGGACAGGGCTACGAGCAGTACTTC

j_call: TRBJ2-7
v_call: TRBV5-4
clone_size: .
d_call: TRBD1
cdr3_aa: CASSLDRGRCEQYF
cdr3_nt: TGTGCCAGCAGCTTGGACAGGGGGAGATGCGAGCAGTACTTC

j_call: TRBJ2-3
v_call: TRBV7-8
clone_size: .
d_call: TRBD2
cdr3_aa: CASSLPTSGGPESTDTQYF
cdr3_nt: TGTGCCAGCAGCTTGCCGACTAGCGGGGGGCCAGAGAGCACAGATACGCAGTATTTT

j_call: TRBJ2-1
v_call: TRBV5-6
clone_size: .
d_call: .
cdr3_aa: CASSGDSSSYNEQFF
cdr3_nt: TGTGCCAGCAGCGGAGATTCTAGCTCCTACAATGAGCAGTTCTTC

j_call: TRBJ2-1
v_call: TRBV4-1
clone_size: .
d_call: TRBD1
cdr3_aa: CASSPRQGIIGDYNEQFF
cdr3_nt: TGCGCCAGCAGCCCCCGACAGGGAATCATCGGAGACTACAATGAGCAGTTCTTC

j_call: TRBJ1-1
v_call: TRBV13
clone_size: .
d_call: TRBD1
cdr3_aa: CASMLNRDSQLNTEAFF
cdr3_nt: TGTGCCAGCATGCTAAACCGGGACAGCCAATTGAACACTGAAGCTTTCTTT

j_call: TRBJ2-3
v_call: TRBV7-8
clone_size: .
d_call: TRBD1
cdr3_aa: CASSHGQGRTDTQYF
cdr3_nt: TGTGCCAGCAGTCACGGACAGGGACGCACAGATACGCAGTATTTT

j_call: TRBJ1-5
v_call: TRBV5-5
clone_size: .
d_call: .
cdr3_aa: CASSLGAGQPQHF
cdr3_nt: TGTGCCAGCAGCTTGGGAGCTGGTCAGCCCCAGCATTTT

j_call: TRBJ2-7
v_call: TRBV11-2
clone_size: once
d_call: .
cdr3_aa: CASSSGPYEQYF
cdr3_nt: TGTGCCAGCAGCTCCGGACCCTACGAGCAGTACTTC

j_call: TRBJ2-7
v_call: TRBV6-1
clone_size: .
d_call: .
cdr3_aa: CASSEGGGTEQYF
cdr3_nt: TGTGCCAGCAGCGAAGGGGGGGGGACCGAGCAGTACTTC

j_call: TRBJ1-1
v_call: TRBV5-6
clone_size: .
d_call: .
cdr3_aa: CASSLAGVMNTEAFF
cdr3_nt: TGTGCCAGCAGCTTGGCCGGGGTCATGAACACTGAAGCTTTCTTT

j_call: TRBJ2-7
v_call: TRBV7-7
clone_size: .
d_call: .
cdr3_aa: CASSPAAGEGAEQYF
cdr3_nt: TGTGCCAGCAGTCCGGCGGCAGGGGAAGGCGCCGAGCAGTACTTC

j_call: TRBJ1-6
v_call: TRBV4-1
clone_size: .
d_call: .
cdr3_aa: CASSLRGGGNSPLHF
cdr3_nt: TGCGCCAGCAGCCTCAGGGGAGGGGGAAATTCACCCCTCCACTTT

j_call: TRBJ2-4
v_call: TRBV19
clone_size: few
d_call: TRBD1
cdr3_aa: CASSITGQGLNIQYF
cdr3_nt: TGTGCCAGTAGTATTACCGGACAGGGACTTAACATTCAGTACTTC

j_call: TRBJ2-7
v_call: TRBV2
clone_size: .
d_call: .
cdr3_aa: CASSGRVNEQYF
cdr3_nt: TGTGCCAGCAGTGGAAGGGTGAACGAGCAGTACTTC

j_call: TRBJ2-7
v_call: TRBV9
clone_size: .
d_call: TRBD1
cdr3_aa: CASSAGTGASYEQYF
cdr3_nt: TGTGCCAGCAGCGCCGGGACAGGAGCTTCCTACGAGCAGTACTTC

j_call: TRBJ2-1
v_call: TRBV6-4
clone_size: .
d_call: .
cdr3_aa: CASSDLVGDEQFF
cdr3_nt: TGTGCCAGCAGTGACTTGGTTGGAGATGAGCAGTTCTTC

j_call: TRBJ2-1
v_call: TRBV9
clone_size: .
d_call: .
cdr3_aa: CASSVDLGEGEQFF
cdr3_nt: TGTGCCAGCAGCGTAGATTTGGGTGAGGGTGAGCAGTTCTTC

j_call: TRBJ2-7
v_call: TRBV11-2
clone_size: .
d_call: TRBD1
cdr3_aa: CASSLEWDRGYEQYF
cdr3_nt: TGTGCCAGCAGCTTAGAATGGGACAGGGGCTACGAGCAGTACTTC

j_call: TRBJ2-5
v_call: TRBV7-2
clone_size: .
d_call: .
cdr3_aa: CASSLEAGWGETQYF
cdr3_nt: TGTGCCAGCAGCTTAGAGGCGGGGTGGGGAGAGACCCAGTACTTC

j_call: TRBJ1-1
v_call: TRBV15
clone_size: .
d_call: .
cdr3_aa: CATSRDRGEKAFF
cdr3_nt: TGTGCCACCAGCAGAGACAGGGGAGAAAAGGCTTTCTTT

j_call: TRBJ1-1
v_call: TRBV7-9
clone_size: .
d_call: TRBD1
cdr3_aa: CASSRQGMTEAFF
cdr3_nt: TGTGCCAGCAGTAGACAGGGGATGACTGAAGCTTTCTTT

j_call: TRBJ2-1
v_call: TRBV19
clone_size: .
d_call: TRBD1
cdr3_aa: CASSTQGDYNEQFF
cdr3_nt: TGTGCCAGTAGTACACAGGGGGATTACAATGAGCAGTTCTTC

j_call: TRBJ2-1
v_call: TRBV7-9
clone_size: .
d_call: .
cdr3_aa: CASSPTIQNNEQFF
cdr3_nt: TGTGCCAGCAGCCCAACCATTCAGAACAATGAGCAGTTCTTC

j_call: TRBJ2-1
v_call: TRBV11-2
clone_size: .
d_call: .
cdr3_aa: CASSLNYEQFF
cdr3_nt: TGTGCCAGCAGCTTAAATTATGAGCAGTTCTTC

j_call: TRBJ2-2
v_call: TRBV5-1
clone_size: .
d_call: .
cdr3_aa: CASSWAVNTGELFF
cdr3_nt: TGCGCCAGCAGCTGGGCGGTTAACACCGGGGAGCTGTTTTTT

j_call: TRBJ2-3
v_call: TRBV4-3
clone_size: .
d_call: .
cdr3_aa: CASSQGWAGSTDTQYF
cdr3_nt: TGCGCCAGCAGCCAAGGGTGGGCGGGGAGCACAGATACGCAGTATTTT

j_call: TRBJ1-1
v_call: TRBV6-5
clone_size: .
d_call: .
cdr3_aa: CASSYSRGTEAFF
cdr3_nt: TGTGCCAGCAGTTACAGCAGGGGAACTGAAGCTTTCTTT

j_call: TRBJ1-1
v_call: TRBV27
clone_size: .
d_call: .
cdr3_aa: CASSLRAYTEAFF
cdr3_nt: TGTGCCAGCAGTCTAAGGGCGTACACTGAAGCTTTCTTT

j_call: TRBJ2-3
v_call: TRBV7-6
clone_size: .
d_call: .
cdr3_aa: CASSSAGTQTTDTQYF
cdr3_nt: TGTGCCAGCAGCTCCGCCGGGACCCAAACCACAGATACGCAGTATTTT

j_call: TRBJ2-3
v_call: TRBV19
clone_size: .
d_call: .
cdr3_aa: CASSLQSTDTQYF
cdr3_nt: TGTGCCAGTAGCTTACAGAGCACAGATACGCAGTATTTT

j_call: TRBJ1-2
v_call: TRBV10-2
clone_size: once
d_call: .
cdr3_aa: CASRGLMGGDYGYTF
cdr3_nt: TGCGCCAGCAGAGGACTGATGGGAGGGGACTATGGCTACACCTTC

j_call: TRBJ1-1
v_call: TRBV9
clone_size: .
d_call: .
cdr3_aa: CASSVSHSRGPNTEAFF
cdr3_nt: TGTGCCAGCAGCGTATCCCATTCACGGGGGCCGAACACTGAAGCTTTCTTT